These 12 T cell receptor beta chains originate from one sample sequenced in a study of blood T cells in healthy people across ages. Through a sample-barcoded 5' primer and a J-beta primer mix, a second PCR was run for 7 to 11 cycles. TCRdb analysed the 5' RACE reads with MiXCR anew, one entry per CDR3 protein. The sample has around 500,000 distinct CDR3 sequences, more than 45% seen once; the top ten hold under 30%. Specimen: blood. These receptors came from a man older than 75 in good health.

CDR3 amino acids: CASRPGQHTGELFF. The CDR3 nucleotides read TGTGCCAGTAGACCGGGACAGCACACCGGGGAGCTGTTTTTT. This chain uses TRBV19 with TRBJ2-2, with 7 bases aligning to TRBD1. Germline CDR1 is LNHDA and CDR2 is SQIVND (reference sequence). V lost 6 bases to trimming and J lost 3 bases; unmatched junction nucleotides: 4. The CDR3 is made up of 14 amino acids.

This clonotype occurred a few times. The V call is TRBV10-3, the J call TRBJ2-3, with TRBD2 matching 8 bases. Germline V gene sequence: CDR1 ENHRY, CDR2 SYGVKD. The CDR3 is 12 amino acids. J gave up 2 bases and V 9 bases, and 1 base lay outside the gene matches. CDR3 in DNA: TGTGCCATTGGACTAGCCACAGATACGCAGTATTTT. It translates to CAIGLATDTQYF.

The chain joins TRBV20-1 to TRBJ2-7; D tentatively reads TRBD1 or TRBD2 (5 bases each). This CDR3 contains 14 residues. The V gene's germline CDR1 is DFQATT and CDR2 SNEGSKA (reference sequence). V was cut by 6 bases and J by 2 bases, with 17 bases left in between. The CDR3 sequence is CSARDLSYPYEQYF. DNA of the CDR3: TGCAGTGCCAGGGACCTCTCCTACCCCTACGAGCAGTACTTC.

This clonotype was recorded many times. The gene calls are TRBV6-5 and TRBJ1-1; TRBD1 is a possible D gene (5 bases). The CDR3 covers 14 residues. Trimming cost V 2 bases and J 4 bases, with 11 bases left between them. The germline V gene has CDR1 MNHEY and CDR2 SVGAGI. CDR3 region: CASSYRGRGTEAFF. The CDR3 nucleotides are TGTGCCAGCAGTTACCGGGGAAGGGGCACTGAAGCTTTCTTT.

This clonotype has more than one count but fewer than ten. The chain's CDR3 is CASSPEAANQPQHF. The CDR3 DNA reads TGTGCCAGCAGCCCTGAGGCTGCAAACCAGCCCCAGCATTTT. The chain couples TRBV3-1 to TRBJ1-5; D call uncertain. V was cut by 4 bases and J by 7 bases, with 14 bases left in between. The germline V gene has CDR1 LGHDT and CDR2 YNNKEL (reference sequence). The CDR3 spans 14 residues. Full variable domain (missing parts from reference TRBV3-1 and TRBJ1-5): DTAVSQTPKYLVTQMGNDKSIKCEQNLGHDTMYWYKQDSKKFLKIMFSYNNKELIINETVPNRFSPKSPDKAHLNLHINSLELGDSAVYFCASSPEAANQPQHFGDGTRLSIL.

V and J are TRBV7-2 and TRBJ2-5; D call uncertain. V was trimmed by 6 bases and J by 4 bases, leaving 9 bases between them. Germline V lookup: CDR1 SGHTA, CDR2 FQGNSA. There are 12 residues in the CDR3. The CDR3 region is CASRRQGETQYF. The CDR3 DNA follows: TGTGCCAGCAGGCGCCAAGGAGAGACCCAGTACTTC.

V is TRBV2 and J is TRBJ2-7; D remains ambiguous. V lost 6 bases and J lost 0, with 12 bases in between. Germline V gives CDR1 SNHLY, CDR2 FYNNEI. The CDR3 has 14 amino acids. For the CDR3, the DNA is TGTGCCAGCAGCCTAGGGATGCTCTCCTACGAGCAGTACTTC. Its translation: CASSLGMLSYEQYF.

V usage is TRBV20-1 and J usage is TRBJ1-2; tentatively, D is TRBD1 (5 bases). V shed 0 bases and J shed 0 bases, with 11 bases lying between them. The CDR3 has 15 residues. The germline CDR1 and CDR2 sequences are DFQATT and SNEGSKA (reference sequence). CDR3 coding DNA: TGCAGTGCTAGAGATTCAGGGCACCCTAACTATGGCTACACCTTC. It encodes CSARDSGHPNYGYTF.

This clonotype was counted at least ten times. The chain recombines TRBV6-5 with TRBJ2-7; 7 bases line up with TRBD1. V lost 6 bases to trimming and J lost 2 bases; unmatched junction nucleotides: 7. The CDR3 extends over 14 amino acids. Germline V gene lookup returns CDR1 MNHEY and CDR2 SVGAGI. The CDR3 sequence: CASRAGTATYEQYF. The CDR3 DNA reads TGTGCCAGCAGGGCCGGGACAGCGACCTACGAGCAGTACTTC.

This rearrangement joins TRBV29-1 to TRBJ2-1; 12 bases align to TRBD2. Germline trimming cut 3 bases from V and 7 bases from J; bases unmatched to any gene: 4. The CDR3 is made up of 14 amino acids. Germline V gene sequence: CDR1 SQVTM, CDR2 ANQGSEA. The CDR3 coding sequence is TGCAGCGTTGAGGTCCTAGCGGGAGGGAATGAGCAGTTCTTC. Residues: CSVEVLAGGNEQFF.

About this clonotype itself: A much larger clone differs by one base, so this may be a read error. The rearrangement joins TRBV6-5 to TRBJ2-7; 11 bases map to TRBD2. The CDR3 runs to 15 residues. CDR1 is MNHEY, CDR2 SVGAGI, per germline. The CDR3 loop reads CTSSSRLAGFYEQYF. CDR3 DNA: TGTACCAGCAGTTCCCGACTAGCGGGGTTCTACGAGCAGTACTTC.

The gene calls are TRBV20-1 and TRBJ2-1, with 7 bases fitting TRBD1. Germline V gives CDR1 DFQATT, CDR2 SNEGSKA (reference sequence). Germline trimming cut 8 bases from V and 10 bases from J; bases unmatched to any gene: 11. This CDR3 has 12 amino acids. The CDR3 bases are TGCAGTACGGACAGGCAGTTTAACGAGCAGTTCTTC. Its protein product is CSTDRQFNEQFF.